Below, 9 T cell receptor beta chains from the same sample are listed, as sequenced in a study of shared clonotypes between healthy human individuals. Sequenced by immunoSEQ multiplex PCR; TCRdb stores in-frame clones only, minus some. Of over 750,000 clones in the sample, 90% to 97% were seen once. CD8 cells classed as naive were CD45RO-negative and positively selected for CCR7, excluding terminally differentiated effector memory CD45RA+ cells. Input material: naive CD8+ T cells sorted from blood. The receptor source for this set is a man aged 30 to 45 in good health.

In DNA, the CDR3 is TGTGCCAGCAGCCTAGTGGGGCTAGCCAAAAACATTCAGTACTTC. Protein product: CASSLVGLAKNIQYF. The rearrangement links TRBV7-9 to TRBJ2-4, with TRBD1 as a possible D gene (5 bases). This CDR3 region has 15 residues. V gave up 5 bases and J gave up 0 bases, with 11 bases separating them. Germline V gene sequence: CDR1 SEHNR, CDR2 FQNEAQ (reference sequence).

Of note for this clone: This sample also contains other DNA sequences that code for the same CDR3. V usage is TRBV9 and J usage is TRBJ2-7; 7 positions agree with TRBD2. Germline V gene data show CDR1 as SGDLS and CDR2 as YYNGEE. The CDR3 consists of 14 residues. Losses at the gene ends were 4 bases for V and 0 bases for J; bases not matched to a gene: 4. In DNA, the CDR3 is TGTGCCAGCAGCCCCGGGGGGATCTCCTACGAGCAGTACTTC. Amino acids: CASSPGGISYEQYF.

The chain links TRBV27 to TRBJ2-7; D gene uncertain. The CDR3 extends over 11 amino acids. The germline gives CDR1 MNHEY, CDR2 SMNVEV (reference sequence). V shed 7 bases and J shed 3 bases, with 7 bases lying between them. CDR3 amino acids: CASISGYEQYF. The CDR3 DNA sequence: TGTGCCAGCATATCCGGCTACGAGCAGTACTTC.

The CDR3 DNA reads as TGTGCCAGCAGACCTTCACTAGAGACTTACGAGCAGTACTTC. Translated: CASRPSLETYEQYF. The rearrangement joins TRBV27 to TRBJ2-7; maybe TRBD2 (5 bases). V was cut by 6 bases and J by 4 bases, with 16 bases left in between. Germline V gives CDR1 MNHEY, CDR2 SMNVEV (reference sequence). This CDR3 comprises 14 residues.

CDR3 amino acids: CASSHPRPGARDEKLFF. Here the CDR3 DNA reads TGTGCCAGCAGCCATCCCCGGCCCGGGGCGCGGGATGAAAAACTGTTTTTT. The rearrangement links TRBV4-2 to TRBJ1-4; a possible D gene is TRBD1 (5 bases). V dropped 3 bases and J dropped 6 bases, with 20 bases sitting between them. The V gene's germline CDR1 is LGHNA and CDR2 YNFKEQ. The CDR3 totals 17 residues.

The chain links TRBV30 to TRBJ1-2; D gene unclear. The CDR3 totals 13 residues. Per the germline V gene, CDR1 is GTSNPN and CDR2 is SVGIG (reference sequence). V was shortened by 3 bases and J by 3 bases, with 11 bases between the two germline ends. The CDR3 region has the DNA TGTGCCTGGAGCCTCGGAGCCGACTATGGCTACACCTTC. This gives the protein CAWSLGADYGYTF.

The V gene is TRBV27, the J gene TRBJ2-5; 11 bases line up with TRBD2. This CDR3 comprises 14 residues. Per germline, CDR1 MNHEY and CDR2 SMNVEV (reference sequence). Trimming removed 5 bases from V and 5 bases from J; junction bases left unmatched: 4. The CDR3 coding sequence is TGTGCCAGCAGTCAGACTAGCGGGGCGGAGACCCAGTACTTC. This sequence encodes CASSQTSGAETQYF.

The J gene is TRBJ2-7, the V gene TRBV5-8; 9 nucleotides line up with TRBD1. The CDR3 runs 13 residues. The germline CDR1 and CDR2 sequences are SGHTS and YDEGEE. Germline trimming cut 4 bases from V and 5 bases from J; bases unmatched to any gene: 4. The CDR3 DNA reads TGTGCCAGCAGCCCCCGGGACAGGGACGAGCAGTACTTC. Translated: CASSPRDRDEQYF.

The chain links TRBV5-1 to TRBJ2-2; the D gene is possibly TRBD1 (5 bases). CDR1 and CDR2 (germline): SGHRS, YFSETQ. CDR3 length equals 17 residues. V was shortened by 0 bases and J by 0 bases, with 12 bases between the two germline ends. The DNA of the CDR3 is TGCGCCAGCAGCTTGGGGTTAGGGGTTTCGAACACCGGGGAGCTGTTTTTT. Translation gives CASSLGLGVSNTGELFF.